Each of the 6 T cell receptor beta chains below was sequenced from the same sample in a study of blood T cell repertoires in COVID-19. The repertoire was sequenced with immunoSEQ multiplex PCR; TCRdb's copy has only in-frame clones and lacks some. The sample records a few hundred thousand clones, 90% being singletons. Sequencing was carried out using PBMCs or T cells enriched from blood (not recorded which). Receptors originate from a man aged 25 to 40 who had been exposed to COVID-19.

The rearrangement links TRBV5-1 to TRBJ2-3; 12 bases line up with TRBD2. The V gene end was trimmed by 3 bases and the J gene end by 4 bases; junction bases not matched to a gene: 6. CDR3 length equals 16 residues. Germline CDR1 and CDR2: SGHRS and YFSETQ. The CDR3 sequence is CASSSLAGGPADTQYF. CDR3 nucleotide sequence: TGCGCCAGCAGCTCTCTAGCGGGGGGGCCCGCAGATACGCAGTATTTT.

The gene calls are TRBV5-1 and TRBJ2-5, with D possibly matching TRBD2 (6 bases). Per germline, CDR1 SGHRS and CDR2 YFSETQ. V lost 3 bases, J lost 5 bases, and 14 bases lay in between. The CDR3 runs to 14 residues. CDR3 loop: CASSSQTSSETQYF. Written as DNA, the CDR3 is TGCGCCAGCAGCTCACAAACTAGCTCGGAGACCCAGTACTTC.

The genes are TRBV6-4 and TRBJ2-1; 7 bases line up with TRBD2. The CDR3 spans 15 residues. Trimming took 5 bases from V and 3 from J; bases not matched to a gene: 7. The germline V gene has CDR1 MRHNA and CDR2 SNTAGT. This CDR3 is CASSIRLANYNEQFF. Written as DNA, the CDR3 is TGTGCCAGCAGTATTAGACTAGCCAACTACAATGAGCAGTTCTTC.

V and J are TRBV5-4 and TRBJ2-5; weak D call: TRBD1 (6 bases). Germline V gene data show CDR1 as SGHNT and CDR2 as YYREEE (reference sequence). The CDR3 is 14 residues long. Trimming cost V 6 bases and J 5 bases, with 17 bases left between them. The CDR3 sequence: CASTNQGREETQYF. CDR3 DNA: TGTGCCAGCACGAACCAGGGGAGAGAGGAGACCCAGTACTTC.

The chain combines TRBV6-5 with TRBJ1-3, with no clear D. This CDR3 has 15 residues. Trimming pared 7 bases from V and 0 bases from J, leaving 13 bases between. Germline V gives CDR1 MNHEY, CDR2 SVGAGI. The CDR3 region has the DNA TGTGCCAGCACTCGGTGGAGCGGCTCTGGAAACACCATATATTTT. This codes for CASTRWSGSGNTIYF.

CDR3 coding DNA: TGCAGCGTGTCCCTGGGACTAGCGGGGGGGAATGAGCAGTTCTTC. Its translation: CSVSLGLAGGNEQFF. The J gene is TRBJ2-1, the V gene TRBV29-1; 16 bases are shared with TRBD2. V was clipped by 6 bases and J by 7 bases; unmatched bases: 6. This CDR3 is built from 15 residues. Germline V CDR1 and CDR2: SQVTM, ANQGSEA.